These T cell receptor beta chains were read from a single sample in a study of Ad26.COV2.S vaccination and SARS-CoV-2 variants. Here immunoSEQ multiplex PCR was the method, and the copy in TCRdb shows in-frame clones only, minus some. The sample yields about half a million clones, 80% to 90% seen once. Sequencing used peripheral blood, obtained in a trial of Ad26.COV2.S vaccine versus placebo. These receptors originate from a person between 18 and 59 years old who received the Ad26.COV2.S COVID-19 vaccine or a placebo. CDR3s include the opening cysteine and the closing phenylalanine or tryptophan. A D gene is named only where the DNA matches it firmly. Clone sizes are given selectively: once, few, many, or a class where the clone is expanded.

J	V	D	size	CDR3	DNA
TRBJ2-5	TRBV25-1	TRBD2	once	CASSFQGGETQYF	TGTGCCAGTTCGTTCCAGGGAGGGGAGACCCAGTACTTC
TRBJ2-1	TRBV7-2	NA	few	CASSRGEDNEQFF	TGTGCCAGCAGCCGAGGGGAGGACAATGAGCAGTTCTTC
TRBJ1-2	TRBV28	NA	once	CASNVDSPYGYTF	TGTGCCAGCAACGTGGACAGCCCTTATGGCTACACCTTC
TRBJ2-3	TRBV2	TRBD2	NA	CASSPGLAGGTPVLTDTQYF	TGTGCCAGCAGTCCGGGACTAGCGGGGGGCACCCCCGTACTCACAGATACGCAGTATTTT
TRBJ2-3	TRBV6-2/TRBV6-3	TRBD2	NA	CASSFRGVDTQYF	TGTGCCAGCAGTTTCCGGGGGGTTGATACGCAGTATTTT
TRBJ2-1	TRBV7-6	TRBD2	NA	CASSLGSSGNSYNEQFF	TGTGCCAGCAGCTTAGGGTCTAGCGGGAACTCCTACAATGAGCAGTTCTTC
TRBJ2-3	TRBV6-5	NA	NA	CASSYPGAADTQYF	TGTGCCAGCAGTTACCCCGGTGCTGCAGATACGCAGTATTTT
TRBJ1-2	TRBV28	TRBD1	NA	CASSIGQGNWHGYTF	TGTGCCAGCAGTATAGGACAGGGGAATTGGCATGGCTACACCTTC
TRBJ2-6	TRBV2	TRBD2	NA	CASSEALGTSGGSGANVLTF	TGTGCCAGCAGTGAAGCGCTCGGAACTAGCGGGGGCTCTGGGGCCAACGTCCTGACTTTC
TRBJ2-1	TRBV15	NA	once	CATSKDPGSYNEQFF	TGTGCCACCAGCAAAGACCCAGGCTCCTACAATGAGCAGTTCTTC
TRBJ2-1	TRBV5-4	NA	NA	CASRRLGQHEQFF	TGTGCCAGCAGACGTTTAGGACAGCATGAGCAGTTCTTC
TRBJ1-4	TRBV7-9	NA	NA	CASSSQGFVTEKLFF	TGTGCCAGCAGCTCACAGGGTTTCGTTACTGAAAAACTGTTTTTT
TRBJ1-2	TRBV28	NA	NA	CASSLSPGQLYGYTF	TGTGCCAGCAGTTTATCCCCCGGGCAGCTCTATGGCTACACCTTC
TRBJ2-1	TRBV9	NA	NA	CASSVAGWTAAYNEQFF	TGTGCCAGCAGCGTAGCCGGATGGACCGCGGCCTACAATGAGCAGTTCTTC
TRBJ2-7	TRBV20-1	NA	few	CSAPTTYEQYF	TGCAGTGCCCCGACTACCTACGAGCAGTACTTC
TRBJ2-5	TRBV4-1	NA	NA	CASSQDGVPIGGRQETQYF	TGCGCCAGCAGCCAAGATGGCGTCCCCATCGGGGGGCGACAAGAGACCCAGTACTTC
TRBJ1-2	TRBV12-3/TRBV12-4	NA	NA	CASSPTPNYGYTF	TGTGCCAGCAGTCCTACCCCGAACTATGGCTACACCTTC
TRBJ2-7	TRBV5-5	TRBD2	once	CASSLARAGGEQYF	TGTGCCAGCAGCTTGGCCCGAGCGGGAGGCGAGCAGTACTTC
TRBJ2-1	TRBV5-5	TRBD2	NA	CASSPQGLAGPSHEQFF	TGTGCCAGCAGCCCCCAGGGCCTAGCGGGCCCCTCCCATGAGCAGTTCTTC
TRBJ2-3	TRBV4-1	TRBD1	NA	CASSQREGAFEIGTDTQYF	TGCGCCAGCAGCCAACGAGAGGGGGCGTTTGAAATTGGCACAGATACGCAGTATTTT
TRBJ2-1	TRBV11-3	TRBD2	once	CASSPSFGLAEGVNEQFF	TGTGCCAGCAGCCCCTCCTTTGGACTAGCGGAAGGGGTCAATGAGCAGTTCTTC
TRBJ1-1	TRBV30	NA	NA	CAWRVARKAFF	TGTGCCTGGAGGGTGGCACGGAAAGCTTTCTTT
TRBJ1-5	TRBV7-8	TRBD1	NA	CASSFGQGSNQPQHF	TGTGCCAGCAGCTTCGGACAGGGCAGCAATCAGCCCCAGCATTTT
TRBJ1-2	TRBV15	TRBD1	NA	CATSREGRSRDRDYGYTF	TGTGCCACCAGCAGAGAGGGGCGGTCGCGAGACAGGGACTATGGCTACACCTTC
TRBJ2-2	TRBV3-1/TRBV3-2	TRBD2	once	CASSPYLAGVSGGELFF	TGTGCCAGCAGCCCCTACCTAGCGGGAGTTTCCGGCGGGGAGCTGTTTTTT
TRBJ1-3	TRBV9	NA	few	CASSATGNTIYF	TGTGCCAGCAGCGCCACAGGAAACACCATATATTTT
TRBJ2-1	TRBV5-1	TRBD1	once	CASSVRLGQAKFF	TGCGCCAGCAGCGTGCGTCTTGGACAGGCAAAGTTCTTC
TRBJ1-2	TRBV6-5	NA	NA	CASRPSLNYGYTF	TGTGCCAGCAGACCTTCTCTCAACTATGGCTACACCTTC
TRBJ2-5	TRBV5-1	TRBD1	NA	CASRPRGSTQETQYF	TGCGCCAGCAGACCCAGGGGGAGTACTCAAGAGACCCAGTACTTC